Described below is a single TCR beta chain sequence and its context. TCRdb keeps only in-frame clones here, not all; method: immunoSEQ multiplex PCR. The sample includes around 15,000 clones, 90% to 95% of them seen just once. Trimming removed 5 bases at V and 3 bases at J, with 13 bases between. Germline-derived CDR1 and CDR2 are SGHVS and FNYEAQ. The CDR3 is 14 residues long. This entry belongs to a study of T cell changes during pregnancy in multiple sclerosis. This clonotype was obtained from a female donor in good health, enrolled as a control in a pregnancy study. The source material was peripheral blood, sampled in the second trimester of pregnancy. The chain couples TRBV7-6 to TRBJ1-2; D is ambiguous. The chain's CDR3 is CASSTRTGHYGYTF. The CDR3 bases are TGTGCCAGCAGCACCCGGACTGGCCACTATGGCTACACCTTC.